The 7 T cell receptor beta chains below come from one sample, sequenced in a study of blood T cell repertoires in COVID-19. The data were produced by immunoSEQ multiplex PCR, yet TCRdb's version contains in-frame clones alone and is incomplete. The table lists around 81,000 clones, approximately 80% of them singletons. Material: peripheral blood. The receptor set was obtained from a human donor in a cohort sampled during active COVID-19.

J is TRBJ2-1 and V is TRBV28; 9 bases are a match to TRBD2. With 2 bases clipped from V and 9 bases from J, the junction kept 5 bases outside the gene matches. The germline gives CDR1 MDHEN, CDR2 SYDVKM. This CDR3 contains 14 residues. CDR3 residues: CASSLGGGVPEQFF. The CDR3 DNA reads as TGTGCCAGCAGTTTAGGCGGGGGGGTACCTGAGCAGTTCTTC.

This clone was counted a single time. The J gene is TRBJ1-3, the V gene TRBV5-8; D is ambiguous. Trimming pared 0 bases from V and 3 bases from J, leaving 4 bases between. Germline CDR1 is SGHTS and CDR2 is YDEGEE. This CDR3 has 13 amino acids. The CDR3 loop reads CASSLAGGNTIYF. CDR3 sequence (DNA): TGTGCCAGCAGCTTGGCCGGTGGAAACACCATATATTTT.

This rearrangement joins TRBV6-5 to TRBJ1-3, with D uncertain. Between the trimmed V and J ends, which lost 10 bases and 0 bases, there was a span of 16 bases. CDR3 size: 15 residues. Germline loops: CDR1 MNHEY, CDR2 SVGAGI. CDR3 region: CATTLGIDSGNTIYF. CDR3 bases: TGTGCCACCACACTAGGCATCGACTCTGGAAACACCATATATTTT.

This clone occurred a few times. V is TRBV5-8 and J is TRBJ1-6; possible D gene TRBD1, 5 bases. Germline V CDR1 and CDR2: SGHTS, YDEGEE. The CDR3 runs 15 residues. Between the trimmed V and J ends, which lost 0 bases and 5 bases, there was a span of 9 bases. The CDR3 reads CASSLVGRDNSPLHF. Written as DNA, the CDR3 is TGTGCCAGCAGCTTGGTAGGCAGGGATAATTCACCCCTCCACTTT.

This chain's CDR3 is CASTGSWDRSGYTF. CDR3 bases: TGTGCCAGCACCGGATCATGGGACAGGAGTGGCTACACCTTC. This chain connects TRBV2 to TRBJ1-2; TRBD1 agrees at 8 bases. Germline V gene data show CDR1 as SNHLY and CDR2 as FYNNEI. CDR3 length: 14 amino acids. The V and J ends lost 7 bases and 7 bases, in that order; junction bases with no gene match: 11.

The chain joins TRBV6-5 to TRBJ1-2; a possible D gene is TRBD1 (5 bases). V lost 2 bases and J lost 0, with 7 bases in between. CDR1 and CDR2 from the germline V gene are MNHEY and SVGAGI. CDR3 length: 14 amino acids. The CDR3 DNA reads TGTGCCAGCAGTTACGCGGGGGCTAACTATGGCTACACCTTC. It is translated as CASSYAGANYGYTF.

This clone has more than one count but fewer than ten. This chain uses TRBV3-1 (or the pseudogene TRBV3-2) with TRBJ1-5; 7 bases match TRBD1. CDR1 is LGHDT and CDR2 is YNNKEL in the germline V gene (reference sequence). The CDR3 covers 12 residues. V shed 5 bases, J shed 7 bases, and the junction held 2 bases outside the gene matches. The CDR3 sequence is CASSATGQPQHF. In nucleotides, the CDR3 is TGTGCCAGCAGCGCGACAGGGCAGCCCCAGCATTTT.